This T cell receptor beta chain emerged from a study of T-cell memory formation after mild COVID-19. Study in general: There were largely donor-specific TCR clusters. Study-level points and caveats: The study found contracting CD4+ clones mainly in CM and EM and contracting CD8+ clones in EMRA.

Trimming pared 9 bases from V and 2 bases from J, leaving 11 bases between. CDR3 length: 14 amino acids. Germline CDR1 LNHNV, CDR2 YYDKDF (reference sequence). 5'RACE with constant-segment primers yielded barcoded, UMI-tagged TCR alpha and TCR beta cDNA libraries. TCRdb reprocessed the 5' RACE reads with MiXCR, giving one entry per CDR3 protein. The sample lists 400,000 to 500,000 distinct CDR3 sequences, around 20% occurring once. On this clonotype: Antigen: not known.

The sequenced sample consisted of PBMCs or a T cell subset sorted from them (not recorded which). The sequence was collected from an adult woman who had mild COVID-19 (a few samples of this study predate the infection). Cell type and time point are not known. The gene calls are TRBV15 and TRBJ2-6; the D gene is possibly TRBD2 (6 bases). CDR3 loop: CATFPGAGANVLTF. The CDR3 nucleotides read TGTGCCACGTTCCCGGGGGCTGGGGCCAACGTCCTGACTTTC.